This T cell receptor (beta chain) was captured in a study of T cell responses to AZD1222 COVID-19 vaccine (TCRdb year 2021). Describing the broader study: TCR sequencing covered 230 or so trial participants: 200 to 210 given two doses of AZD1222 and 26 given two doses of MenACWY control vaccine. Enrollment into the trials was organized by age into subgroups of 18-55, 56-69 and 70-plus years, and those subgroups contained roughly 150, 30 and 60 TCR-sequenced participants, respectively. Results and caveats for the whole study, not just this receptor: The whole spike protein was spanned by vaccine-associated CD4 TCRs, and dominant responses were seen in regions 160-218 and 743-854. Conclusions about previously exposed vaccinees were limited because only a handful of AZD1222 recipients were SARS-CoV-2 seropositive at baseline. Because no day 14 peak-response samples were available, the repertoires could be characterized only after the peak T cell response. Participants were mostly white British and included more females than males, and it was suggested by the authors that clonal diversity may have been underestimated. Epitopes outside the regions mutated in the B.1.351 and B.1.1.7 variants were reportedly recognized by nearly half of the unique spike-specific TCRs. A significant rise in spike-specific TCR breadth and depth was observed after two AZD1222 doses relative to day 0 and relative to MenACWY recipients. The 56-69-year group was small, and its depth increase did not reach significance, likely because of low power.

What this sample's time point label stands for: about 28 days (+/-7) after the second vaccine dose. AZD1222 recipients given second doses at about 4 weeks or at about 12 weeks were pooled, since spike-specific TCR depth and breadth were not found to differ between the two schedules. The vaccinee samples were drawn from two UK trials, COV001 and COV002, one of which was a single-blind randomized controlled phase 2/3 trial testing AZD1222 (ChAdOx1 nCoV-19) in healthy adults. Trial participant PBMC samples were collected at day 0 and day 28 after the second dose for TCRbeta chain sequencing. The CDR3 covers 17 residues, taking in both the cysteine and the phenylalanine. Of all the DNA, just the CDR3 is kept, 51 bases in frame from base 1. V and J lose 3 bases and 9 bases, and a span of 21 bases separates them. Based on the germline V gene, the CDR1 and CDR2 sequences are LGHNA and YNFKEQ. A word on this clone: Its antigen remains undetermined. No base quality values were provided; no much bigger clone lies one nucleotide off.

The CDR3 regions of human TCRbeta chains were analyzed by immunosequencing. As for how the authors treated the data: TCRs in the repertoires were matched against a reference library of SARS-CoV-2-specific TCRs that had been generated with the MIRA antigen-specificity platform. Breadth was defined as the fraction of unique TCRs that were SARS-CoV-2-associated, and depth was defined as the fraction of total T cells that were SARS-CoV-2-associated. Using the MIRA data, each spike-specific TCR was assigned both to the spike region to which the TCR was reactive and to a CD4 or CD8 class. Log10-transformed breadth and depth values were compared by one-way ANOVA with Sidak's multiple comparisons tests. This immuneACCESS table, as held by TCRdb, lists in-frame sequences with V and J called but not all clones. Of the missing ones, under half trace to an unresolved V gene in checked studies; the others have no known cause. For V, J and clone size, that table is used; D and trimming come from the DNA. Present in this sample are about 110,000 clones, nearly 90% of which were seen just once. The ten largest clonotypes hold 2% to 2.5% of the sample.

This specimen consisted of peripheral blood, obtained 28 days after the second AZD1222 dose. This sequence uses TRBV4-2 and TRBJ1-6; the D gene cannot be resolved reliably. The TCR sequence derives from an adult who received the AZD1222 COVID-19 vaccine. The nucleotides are TGTGCCAGCAGCCACGTTCCCGAAGGGCATTCTCGTTCACCCCTCCACTTT. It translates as CASSHVPEGHSRSPLHF.